One T cell receptor (beta chain) is described in this entry. Its antigen is undetermined. Per the authors' pipeline: ImmunoSEQ gave junction-only sequences without quality scores, so filtering differed. Using immunoSEQ multiplex PCR, the repertoire was profiled, and TCRdb retains in-frame clones only, with some absent. Clone size and V and J calls were adopted from that table, with D and trimming inferred from the DNA. The sample comprises fewer than 850,000 clones, 90% of which are singletons, and 34% rests with the top ten. CD8 memory cells included CD45RO+ cells plus CCR7-negative CD45RA+ TemRA cells. The data were obtained in a study of shared clonotypes between healthy human individuals. General study points: Tissues were not sampled, only blood, and their repertoires likely differ.

CDR1 is MDHEN, CDR2 SYDVKM, per germline. This CDR3 has 16 amino acids. V was pared by 5 bases and J by 4 bases, with 18 bases between. This chain connects TRBV28 to TRBJ1-5; the D gene is possibly TRBD1 (6 bases). Sequenced: memory CD8+ T cells from PBMCs. Subset reported: CD45RO+ cells pooled with CCR7-negative TemRA cells. This clonotype was sampled from a man between 18 and 35 years old in good health. Some clones in this sample may be carry-over from other donors' samples. CDR3 amino acids: CASSPAQDSLNQPQHF. In DNA form, the CDR3 reads TGTGCCAGCAGTCCGGCACAGGACAGTTTAAATCAGCCCCAGCATTTT.